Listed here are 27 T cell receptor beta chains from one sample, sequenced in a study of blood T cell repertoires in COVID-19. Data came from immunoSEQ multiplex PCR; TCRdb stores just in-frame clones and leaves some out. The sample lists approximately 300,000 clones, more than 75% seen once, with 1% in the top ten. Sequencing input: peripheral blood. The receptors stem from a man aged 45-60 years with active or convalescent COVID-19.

CDR3 region: CASSYNNGLAEETQYF. The CDR3 region has the DNA TGTGCCAGCAGTTATAACAATGGACTAGCGGAAGAGACCCAGTACTTC. J is TRBJ2-5 and V is TRBV6-2 or TRBV6-3; TRBD2 matches 10 bases. The CDR3 has 16 amino acids. V shed 3 bases, J shed 3 bases, and the junction held 7 bases outside the gene matches. The germline V gene has CDR1 MNHEY and CDR2 SVGEGT.

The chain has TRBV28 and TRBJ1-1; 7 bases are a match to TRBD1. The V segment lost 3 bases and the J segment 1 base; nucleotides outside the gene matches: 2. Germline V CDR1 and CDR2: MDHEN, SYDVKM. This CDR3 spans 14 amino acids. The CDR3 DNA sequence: TGTGCCAGCAGTTTGGGACAGCAGAACACTGAAGCTTTCTTT. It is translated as CASSLGQQNTEAFF.

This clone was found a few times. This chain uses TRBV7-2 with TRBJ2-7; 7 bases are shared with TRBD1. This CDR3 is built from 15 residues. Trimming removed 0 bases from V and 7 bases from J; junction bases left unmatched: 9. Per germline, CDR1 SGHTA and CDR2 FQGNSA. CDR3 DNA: TGTGCCAGCAGCTTAGCACCGGGACAGTTAGGAGAGCAGTACTTC. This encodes CASSLAPGQLGEQYF.

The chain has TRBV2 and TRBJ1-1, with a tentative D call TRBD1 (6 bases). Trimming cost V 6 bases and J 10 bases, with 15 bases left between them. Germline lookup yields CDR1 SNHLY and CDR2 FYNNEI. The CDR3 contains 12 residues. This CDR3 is CASRDTGIAAFF. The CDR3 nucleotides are TGTGCCAGCAGGGATACAGGGATTGCAGCTTTCTTT.

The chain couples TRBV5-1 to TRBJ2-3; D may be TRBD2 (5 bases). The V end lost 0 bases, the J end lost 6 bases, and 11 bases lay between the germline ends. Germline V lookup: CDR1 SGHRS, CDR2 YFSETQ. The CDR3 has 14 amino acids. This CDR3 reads CASSLAGLGDTQYF. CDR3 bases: TGCGCCAGCAGCTTGGCGGGATTGGGTGATACGCAGTATTTT.

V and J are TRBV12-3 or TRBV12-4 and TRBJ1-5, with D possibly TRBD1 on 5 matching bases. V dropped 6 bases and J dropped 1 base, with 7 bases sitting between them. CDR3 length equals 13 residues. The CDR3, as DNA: TGTGCCAGCAGCCGACAGAGCAATCAGCCCCAGCATTTT. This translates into CASSRQSNQPQHF.

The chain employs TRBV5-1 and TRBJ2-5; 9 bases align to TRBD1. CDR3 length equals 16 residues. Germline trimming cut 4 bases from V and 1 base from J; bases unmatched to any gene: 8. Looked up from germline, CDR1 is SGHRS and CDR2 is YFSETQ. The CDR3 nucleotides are TGCGCCAGCAGCCGGAATGGACAGGGGTCCCAAGAGACCCAGTACTTC. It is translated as CASSRNGQGSQETQYF.

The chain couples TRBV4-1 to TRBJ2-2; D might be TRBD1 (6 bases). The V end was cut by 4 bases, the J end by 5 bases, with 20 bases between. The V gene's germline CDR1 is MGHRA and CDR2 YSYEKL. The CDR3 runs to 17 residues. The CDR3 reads CASSPELYRVRTGELFF. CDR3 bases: TGCGCCAGCAGCCCAGAGCTATACAGGGTACGGACCGGGGAGCTGTTTTTT.

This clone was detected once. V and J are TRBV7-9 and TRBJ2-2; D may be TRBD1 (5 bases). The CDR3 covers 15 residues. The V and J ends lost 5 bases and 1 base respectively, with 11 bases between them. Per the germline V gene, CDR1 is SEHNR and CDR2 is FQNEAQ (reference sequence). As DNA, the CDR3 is TGTGCCAGCAGCCGCCTACAGGTGAACACCGGGGAGCTGTTTTTT. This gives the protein CASSRLQVNTGELFF.

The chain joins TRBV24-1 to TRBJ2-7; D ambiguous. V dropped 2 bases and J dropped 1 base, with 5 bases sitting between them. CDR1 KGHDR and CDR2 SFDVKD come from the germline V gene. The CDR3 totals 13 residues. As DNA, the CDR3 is TGTGCCACCAGTGATTCAGGATCCTACGAGCAGTACTTC. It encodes CATSDSGSYEQYF.

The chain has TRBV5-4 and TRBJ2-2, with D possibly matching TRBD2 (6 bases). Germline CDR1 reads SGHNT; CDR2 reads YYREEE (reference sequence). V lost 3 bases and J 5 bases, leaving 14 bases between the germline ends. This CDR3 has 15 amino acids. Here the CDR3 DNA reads TGTGCCAGCAGCTCGGCCAAGGAGGGAACCGGGGAGCTGTTTTTT. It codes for CASSSAKEGTGELFF.

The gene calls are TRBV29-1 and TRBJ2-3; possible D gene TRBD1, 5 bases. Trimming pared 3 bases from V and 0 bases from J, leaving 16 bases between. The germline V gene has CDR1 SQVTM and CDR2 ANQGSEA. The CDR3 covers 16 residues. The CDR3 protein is CSVEGLPKGSTDTQYF. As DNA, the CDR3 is TGCAGCGTTGAGGGGCTACCTAAAGGGAGCACAGATACGCAGTATTTT.

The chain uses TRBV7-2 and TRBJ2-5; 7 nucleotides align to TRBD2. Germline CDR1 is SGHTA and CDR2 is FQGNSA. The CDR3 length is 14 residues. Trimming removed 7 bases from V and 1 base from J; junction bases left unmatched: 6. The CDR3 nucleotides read TGTGCCAGCACCTTTTCGGGGGGCCAAGAGACCCAGTACTTC. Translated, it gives CASTFSGGQETQYF. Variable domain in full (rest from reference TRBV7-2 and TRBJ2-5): GAGVSQSPSNKVTEKGKDVELRCDPISGHTALYWYRQSLGQGLEFLIYFQGNSAPDKSGLPSDRFSAERTGGSVSTLTIQRTQQEDSAVYLCASTFSGGQETQYFGPGTRLLVL.

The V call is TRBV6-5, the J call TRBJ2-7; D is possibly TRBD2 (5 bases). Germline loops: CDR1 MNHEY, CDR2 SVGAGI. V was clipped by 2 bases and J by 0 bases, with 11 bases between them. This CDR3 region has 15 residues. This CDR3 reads CASSYDAAVSYEQYF. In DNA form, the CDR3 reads TGTGCCAGCAGTTACGACGCAGCGGTCTCCTACGAGCAGTACTTC.

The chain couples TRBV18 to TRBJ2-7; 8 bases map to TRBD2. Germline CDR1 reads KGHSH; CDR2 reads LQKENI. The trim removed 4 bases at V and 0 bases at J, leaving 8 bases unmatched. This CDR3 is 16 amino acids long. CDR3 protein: CASSRTSGLSSYEQYF. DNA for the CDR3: TGTGCCAGCTCACGTACTAGCGGCCTTAGCTCCTACGAGCAGTACTTC. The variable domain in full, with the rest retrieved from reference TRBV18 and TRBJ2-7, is NAGVMQNPRHLVRRRGQEARLRCSPMKGHSHVYWYRQLPEEGLKFMVYLQKENIIDESGMPKERFSAEFPKEGPSILRIQQVVRGDSAAYFCASSRTSGLSSYEQYFGPGTRLTVT.

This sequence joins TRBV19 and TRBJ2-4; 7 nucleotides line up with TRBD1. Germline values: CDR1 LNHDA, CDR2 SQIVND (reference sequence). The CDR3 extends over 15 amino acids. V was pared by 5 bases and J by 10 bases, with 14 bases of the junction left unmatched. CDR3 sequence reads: CASSPHRQGRGIQYF. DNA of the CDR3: TGTGCCAGTAGTCCACATAGACAGGGCCGAGGGATTCAGTACTTC.

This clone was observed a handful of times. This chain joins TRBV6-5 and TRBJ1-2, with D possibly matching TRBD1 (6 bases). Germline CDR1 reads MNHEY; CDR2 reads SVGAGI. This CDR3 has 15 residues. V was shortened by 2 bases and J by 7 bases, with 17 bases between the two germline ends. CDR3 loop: CASSYAPDSSSGYTF. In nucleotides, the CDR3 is TGTGCCAGCAGTTACGCCCCGGACAGCTCTTCTGGCTACACCTTC.

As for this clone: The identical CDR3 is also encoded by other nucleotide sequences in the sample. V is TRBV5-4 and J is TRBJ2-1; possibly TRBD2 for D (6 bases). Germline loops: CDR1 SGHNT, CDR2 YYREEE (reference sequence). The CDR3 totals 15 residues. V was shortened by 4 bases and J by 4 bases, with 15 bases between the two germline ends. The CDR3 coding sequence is TGTGCCAGCAGCCTTGGGAGCGGGCCTTACAATGAGCAGTTCTTC. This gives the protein CASSLGSGPYNEQFF.

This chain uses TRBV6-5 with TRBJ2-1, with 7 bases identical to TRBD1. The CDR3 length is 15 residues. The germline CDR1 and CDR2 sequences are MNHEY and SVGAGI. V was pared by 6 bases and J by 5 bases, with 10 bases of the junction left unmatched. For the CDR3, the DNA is TGTGCCAGCAGACCCATCTCCGGGACAGACAATGAGCAGTTCTTC. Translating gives CASRPISGTDNEQFF.

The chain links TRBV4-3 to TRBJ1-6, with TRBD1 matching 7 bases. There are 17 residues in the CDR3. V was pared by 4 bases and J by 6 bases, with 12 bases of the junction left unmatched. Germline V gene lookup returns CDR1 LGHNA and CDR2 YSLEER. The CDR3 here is CASSLSSGRDSNSPLHF. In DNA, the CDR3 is TGCGCCAGCAGCCTCTCATCGGGTCGGGACAGTAATTCACCCCTCCACTTT.

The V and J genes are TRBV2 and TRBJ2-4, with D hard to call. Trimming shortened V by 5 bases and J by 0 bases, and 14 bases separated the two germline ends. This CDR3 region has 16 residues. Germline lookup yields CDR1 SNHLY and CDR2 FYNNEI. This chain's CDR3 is CASSPLGYIAKNIQYF. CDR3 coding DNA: TGTGCCAGCAGTCCTCTAGGCTACATAGCCAAAAACATTCAGTACTTC.

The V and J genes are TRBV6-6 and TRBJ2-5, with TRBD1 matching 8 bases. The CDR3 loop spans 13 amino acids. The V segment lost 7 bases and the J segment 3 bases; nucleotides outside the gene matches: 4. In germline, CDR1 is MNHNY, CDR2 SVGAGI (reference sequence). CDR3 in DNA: TGTGCCAGCACACCGACAGGGGAAGAGACCCAGTACTTC. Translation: CASTPTGEETQYF.

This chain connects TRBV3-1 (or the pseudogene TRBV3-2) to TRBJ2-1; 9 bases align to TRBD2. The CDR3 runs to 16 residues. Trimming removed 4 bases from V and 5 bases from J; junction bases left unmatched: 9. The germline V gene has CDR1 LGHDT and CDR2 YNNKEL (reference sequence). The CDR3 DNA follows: TGTGCCAGCAGCCTAGGCCTAGCGGGATTACACAATGAGCAGTTCTTC. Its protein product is CASSLGLAGLHNEQFF.

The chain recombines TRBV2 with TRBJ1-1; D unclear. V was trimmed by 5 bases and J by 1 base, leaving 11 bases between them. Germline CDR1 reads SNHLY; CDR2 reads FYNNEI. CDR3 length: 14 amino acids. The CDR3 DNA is TGTGCCAGCAGTACAGATTCTACGAACACTGAAGCTTTCTTT. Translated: CASSTDSTNTEAFF.

Written as DNA, the CDR3 is TGTGCCAGCAGTTTGCAGGTAAACACTGAAGCTTTCTTT. This sequence encodes CASSLQVNTEAFF. The V and J genes are TRBV27 and TRBJ1-1; D gene ambiguous. Germline CDR1 is MNHEY and CDR2 is SMNVEV (reference sequence). This CDR3 has 13 residues. V lost 3 bases, J lost 2 bases, and 7 bases lay in between.

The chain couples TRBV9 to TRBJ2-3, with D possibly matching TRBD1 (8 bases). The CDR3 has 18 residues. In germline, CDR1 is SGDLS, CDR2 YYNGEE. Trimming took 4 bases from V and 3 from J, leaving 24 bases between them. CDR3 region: CASSPSGGGTGGTDTQYF. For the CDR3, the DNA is TGTGCCAGCAGCCCGAGTGGGGGGGGGACAGGAGGGACAGATACGCAGTATTTT. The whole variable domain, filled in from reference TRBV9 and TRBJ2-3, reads DSGVTQTPKHLITATGQRVTLRCSPRSGDLSVYWYQQSLDQGLQFLIQYYNGEERAKGNILERFSAQQFPDLHSELNLSSLELGDSALYFCASSPSGGGTGGTDTQYFGPGTRLTVL.

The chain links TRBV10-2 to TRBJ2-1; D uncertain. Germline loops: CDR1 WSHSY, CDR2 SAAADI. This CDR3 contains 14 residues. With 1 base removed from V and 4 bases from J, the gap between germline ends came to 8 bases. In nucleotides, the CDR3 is TGCGCCAGCAGTGAGTTCCAGAAATACAATGAGCAGTTCTTC. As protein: CASSEFQKYNEQFF.